This record concerns one T cell receptor (beta chain) sequence. What it binds is unknown. This entry belongs to a study of T cell responses to AZD1222 COVID-19 vaccine. Overall study results and limits: All repertoire sampling was performed exclusively after the peak T cell response.

CDR1 is MNHNS and CDR2 is SASEGT in the germline V gene. V was trimmed by 7 bases and J by 7 bases, leaving 10 bases between them. This CDR3 comprises 11 residues. The repertoire was sequenced with immunoSEQ multiplex PCR; TCRdb's copy has only in-frame clones and lacks some. The sample lists about 190,000 clones, 90% to 95% occurring once. The specimen was peripheral blood, collected on day 0 of AZD1222 vaccination. The chain combines TRBV6-1 with TRBJ1-1; D is undetermined. The sequence derives from an adult in good health. CDR3 in DNA: TGTGCCAGCATTAATTGGAGTGAAGCTTTCTTT. Its translation: CASINWSEAFF.